This section outlines one TCR beta chain sequence together with its context. Antigen specificity is unknown. TCRdb's table, derived via immunoSEQ multiplex PCR, lists solely in-frame clones and lacks some. The sample lists fewer than 1.6 million clones, 98% to 99% seen once, with around 0.38% in the top ten. The data are from a study of shared clonotypes between healthy human individuals. Study-wide context: Three CD4 naive, three CD4 memory, two CD8 naive and one CD8 memory plate were used per donor.

This CDR3 has 14 residues. CDR1 and CDR2 from the germline V gene are LNHDA and SQIVND (reference sequence). Deletions cut 4 bases from V and 4 bases from J, with 13 bases between. Study outcomes and limitations: Few donors limited the genetic and exposure-history diversity represented. The study generally estimated greater richness for naive than memory subsets.

This clonotype was obtained from a young man in good health. The specimen sequenced was naive CD4+ T cells sorted from blood. Subset in this sample: CD45RA+ positively selected. The rearrangement links TRBV19 to TRBJ1-2; D not resolved. CDR3 region: CASSTRGEGYGYTF. The CDR3 DNA is TGTGCCAGTAGTACCCGTGGAGAGGGCTATGGCTACACCTTC.